The text below deals with one T cell receptor beta chain. These data belong to a study of blood T cell repertoires in COVID-19. Study in general: Acute-phase and convalescent COVID-19 samples originated in the United States, Italy and Spain. T cells, B-cell-depleted T cells, or PBMCs supplied cDNA or gDNA.

As processed by the authors: How many nucleated cells were present was estimated from reference gene primer amplification. The repertoire was sequenced with immunoSEQ multiplex PCR; TCRdb's copy has only in-frame clones and lacks some. D and trimming come from the DNA, and the V and J calls and clone size come from that table. In the table there are 150,000 to 170,000 clones, 76% of which are singletons. CDR1 KGHSH and CDR2 LQKENI come from the germline V gene. The CDR3 is 16 residues long. With V trimmed by 3 bases and J by 2 bases, 5 bases remained unmatched. The specimen was peripheral blood. This TCR derives from a woman at least 80 years old with acute or convalescent COVID-19. The V gene is TRBV18, the J gene TRBJ2-5; TRBD2 matches 11 bases. For the CDR3, the DNA is TGTGCCAGCTCACCGCTAGCGGGGGGCCTGCAAGAGACCCAGTACTTC. Its protein product is CASSPLAGGLQETQYF.